This T cell receptor (beta chain) comes out of a study of CD4+ T cells in melanoma. Only in-frame clones appear in the TCRdb table, and some are missing; sequencing was by immunoSEQ multiplex PCR. The sample comprises more than 13,000 clones, about three fifths of which are singletons, and 14% rests with the top ten. Comments on this clone: Its matching antigen is unknown.

Broader study findings: Neoantigen-specific CD4+ T cells in melanoma reportedly had diverse differentiation states. A reported correlation linked neoantigen-specific CD4+ T cells to CD8+, macrophage and B cell function.

J was trimmed by 3 bases and V by 10 bases; bases with no gene match: 9. CDR3 length equals 14 residues. Germline-derived CDR1 and CDR2 are SNHLY and FYNNEI. The chain carries TRBV2 and TRBJ2-7, with 10 bases that match TRBD1. The TCR was taken from a human donor with melanoma. The sample taken for sequencing was cells from a culture (not recorded whether cultured in vitro). The CDR3: CATRAGQGFYEQYF. The CDR3 region has the DNA TGTGCCACCCGGGCGGGACAGGGGTTCTACGAGCAGTACTTC. The whole variable domain, remainder taken from reference TRBV2 and TRBJ2-7, is EPEVTQTPSHQVTQMGQEVILRCVPISNHLYFYWYRQILGQKVEFLVSFYNNEISEKSEIFDDQFSVERPDGSNFTLKIRSTKLEDSAMYFCATRAGQGFYEQYFGPGTRLTVT.